The 10 T cell receptor beta chains below come from one sample, sequenced in a study of regulatory T cells in long-lasting Graves disease (dated by TCRdb to about 2021). Per the publication, the time point label means: newly diagnosed GD, antithyroid drugs for less than 3 months. For both TCR sequencing and RNA sequencing, RNA was extracted from PBMCs using TRIzol. Receptor amplification or capture employed multiplex PCR. TCRdb lists the instrument as Illumina HiSeq 4000. To build TCR beta libraries, CDR3 regions were amplified by Arm-PCR using iRepertoire HTBI primers. Clones were called with MiXCR by TCRdb after fastp trimmed the public reads at Q25, and only in-frame beta chains were retained. Each record represents a unique CDR3 protein, reported with the most common genes and DNA among its rows. The sample table records around 460,000 distinct CDR3 sequences; about 15% of these occur just once. The ten largest clones capture over 15% of the sample.

These data were likewise used in another study, on T cells in Graves' hyperthyroidism and ophthalmopathy.

The specimen was peripheral blood mononuclear cells (PBMCs), collected at new diagnosis, from a patient treated with antithyroid drugs. All receptors come from a woman in her forties or fifties with Graves disease. Donor details come from another sample of the same person, matched by shared clones.

The table lists this clonotype with a few counts. This chain's CDR3 is CASTTGTSGTYEQYF. In DNA form, the CDR3 reads TGTGCCAGCACCACAGGGACTAGCGGGACCTACGAGCAGTACTTC. The rearrangement links TRBV6-1 to TRBJ2-7; TRBD2 agrees at 13 bases. V gave up 7 bases and J gave up 2 bases; unmatched junction bases: 5. The CDR3 spans 15 residues. The germline gives CDR1 MNHNS, CDR2 SASEGT.

The chain has TRBV5-1 and TRBJ2-1; 10 bases align to TRBD2. The CDR3 loop spans 17 amino acids. Per the germline V gene, CDR1 is SGHRS and CDR2 is YFSETQ. The V segment lost 4 bases and the J segment 5 bases; nucleotides outside the gene matches: 12. For the CDR3, the DNA is TGCGCCAGCAGCAGGGGGAGCGGGAGGGCCTTCCACAATGAGCAGTTCTTC. Its protein is CASSRGSGRAFHNEQFF. Combining the CDR3 with reference TRBV5-1 and TRBJ2-1 gives the whole variable domain KAGVTQTPRYLIKTRGQQVTLSCSPISGHRSVSWYQQTPGQGLQFLFEYFSETQRNKGNFPGRFSGRQFSNSRSEMNVSTLELGDSALYLCASSRGSGRAFHNEQFFGPGTRLTVL.

This clonotype came up many times. CDR3 in DNA: TGTGCCAGCGCAGGGGGCGCGGACACTGAAGCTTTCTTT. Its protein is CASAGGADTEAFF. The chain joins TRBV9 to TRBJ1-1; 8 positions match TRBD1. Looked up from germline, CDR1 is SGDLS and CDR2 is YYNGEE. V was clipped by 7 bases and J by 3 bases; unmatched bases: 5. The CDR3 sequence is 13 residues long. The full variable domain, rest sourced from reference TRBV9 and TRBJ1-1, is DSGVTQTPKHLITATGQRVTLRCSPRSGDLSVYWYQQSLDQGLQFLIQYYNGEERAKGNILERFSAQQFPDLHSELNLSSLELGDSALYFCASAGGADTEAFFGQGTRLTVV.

In its sample, this clonotype was seen many times. The chain carries TRBV30 and TRBJ2-7, with 8 bases matching TRBD1. This CDR3 has 12 amino acids. CDR1 is GTSNPN, CDR2 SVGIG, per germline (reference sequence). With V trimmed by 4 bases and J by 3 bases, 2 bases remained unmatched. CDR3 sequence: CAWNRGIYEQYF. The CDR3 DNA follows: TGTGCCTGGAACAGGGGGATCTACGAGCAGTACTTC.

This rearrangement joins TRBV19 to TRBJ2-7; no reliable D call. V was pared by 10 bases and J by 3 bases, with 16 bases between. The CDR3 has 13 amino acids. Germline CDR1 reads LNHDA; CDR2 reads SQIVND (reference sequence). CDR3 residues: CATFGPPLYEQYF. DNA of the CDR3: TGTGCCACCTTCGGACCTCCCCTCTACGAGCAGTACTTC.

This clonotype occurred many times. This rearrangement joins TRBV6-1 to TRBJ2-1; tentative D call: TRBD1 (6 bases). Trimming shortened V by 10 bases and J by 6 bases, and 25 bases separated the two germline ends. Per germline, CDR1 MNHNS and CDR2 SASEGT. This CDR3 spans 16 amino acids. CDR3 in DNA: TGTGCCACCACCCAAAGAGGGGGACCCCGCGGCAATGAGCAGTTCTTC. This codes for CATTQRGGPRGNEQFF.

The chain recombines TRBV19 with TRBJ2-2; a weak D match, TRBD1 (5 bases). The V end lost 4 bases, the J end lost 5 bases, and 14 bases lay between the germline ends. The CDR3 runs to 15 residues. Per the germline V gene, CDR1 is LNHDA and CDR2 is SQIVND (reference sequence). The DNA for the CDR3 is TGTGCCAGTAGTACAACAGGTGCCAGGACCGGGGAGCTGTTTTTT. Translating it yields CASSTTGARTGELFF.

This clonotype turned up a few times. V usage is TRBV10-3 and J usage is TRBJ2-2, with 12 bases matching TRBD2. From germline, CDR1 is ENHRY and CDR2 SYGVKD. V lost 11 bases and J lost 3; bases outside the gene matches: 4. The CDR3 contains 14 residues. The CDR3 DNA follows: TGTGCCGTGACTAGCGGGAGCGACACCGGGGAGCTGTTTTTT. This encodes CAVTSGSDTGELFF.

This clonotype has just a few counts. The chain uses TRBV6-1 and TRBJ2-2, with D possibly TRBD1 on 6 matching bases. Germline CDR1 and CDR2: MNHNS and SASEGT. V dropped 11 bases and J dropped 3 bases, with 13 bases sitting between them. The CDR3 extends over 13 amino acids. CDR3 bases: TGTGCCGCAGCGCACAGGGACACCGGGGAGCTGTTTTTT. Its translation: CAAAHRDTGELFF.

This clonotype was observed many times. The CDR3 DNA follows: TGTGCCATCAGTGAGTACGGACAGATAGCCAAAAACATTCAGTACTTC. It encodes CAISEYGQIAKNIQYF. V and J are TRBV10-3 and TRBJ2-4; maybe TRBD1 (6 bases). The CDR3 runs 16 residues. The germline V gene has CDR1 ENHRY and CDR2 SYGVKD. With 1 base removed from V and 0 bases from J, the gap between germline ends came to 10 bases.